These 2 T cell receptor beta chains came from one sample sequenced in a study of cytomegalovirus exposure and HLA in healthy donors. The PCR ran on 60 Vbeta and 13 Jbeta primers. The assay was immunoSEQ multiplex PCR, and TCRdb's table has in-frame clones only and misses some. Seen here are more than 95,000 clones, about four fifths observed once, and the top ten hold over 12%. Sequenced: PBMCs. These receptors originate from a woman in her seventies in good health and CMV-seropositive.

In DNA form, the CDR3 reads TGTGCCAGCAGTTTACCCAGCGGGAGCTCCTACAATGAGCAGTTCTTC. Translating it yields CASSLPSGSSYNEQFF. This rearrangement joins TRBV28 to TRBJ2-1; 8 bases align to TRBD2. This CDR3 has 16 residues. Unmatched junction bases numbered 3, after V lost 2 bases and J lost 0 bases. From germline, CDR1 is MDHEN and CDR2 SYDVKM.

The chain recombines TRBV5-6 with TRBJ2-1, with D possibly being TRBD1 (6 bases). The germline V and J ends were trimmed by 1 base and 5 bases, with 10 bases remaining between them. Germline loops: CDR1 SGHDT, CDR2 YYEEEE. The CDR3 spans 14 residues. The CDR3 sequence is CASSLFRQDNEQFF. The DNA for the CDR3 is TGTGCCAGCAGCTTGTTCCGACAGGACAATGAGCAGTTCTTC.